Sequencing of this TCR beta chain was carried out in a study of OX40 agonist ivuxolimab in advanced cancers. As for the study in general: Ivuxolimab, an antibody that agonizes OX40 (CD134), was administered to the patients.

Sequencing was performed with immunoSEQ multiplex PCR; in TCRdb, only in-frame clones are kept and a portion is missing. The profile shows approximately 25,000 clones, over 75% of them singletons. The germline V gene has CDR1 SGHTA and CDR2 FQGTGA. The V end lost 5 bases, the J end lost 1 base, and 13 bases lay between the germline ends. This CDR3 comprises 15 residues. Regarding the study as a whole: Low clonal expansion, among the lowest seen, marked partial responders at 0.1-3.0 mg/kg.

In the case of this clone: Its cognate antigen is unknown.

V usage is TRBV7-3 and J usage is TRBJ2-3; D may be TRBD1 (6 bases). Sequenced material: CD4+ or CD8+ T cells sorted from blood, taken in a trial of the OX40 agonist ivuxolimab. This TCR was sampled from an adult with an advanced solid tumor such as melanoma, head and neck, liver or kidney cancer. CDR3 residues: CASSIDRTGTDTQYF. The CDR3 nucleotides read TGTGCCAGCAGCATCGACAGGACGGGCACAGATACGCAGTATTTT.